Here is one T cell receptor (beta chain) with its context. As yet, its antigen is unknown. The V gene's germline CDR1 is SGHAT and CDR2 FQNNGV. The CDR3 is 14 residues long. Trimming at V came to 2 bases and at J to 6 bases, leaving 4 bases not matched to a gene. This entry belongs to a study of shared clonotypes between healthy human individuals. Findings and caveats of the study: Generally, naive subsets (rather than memory subsets) showed larger estimated richness.

CD45RO-negative CD8 cells positively selected for CCR7 made up the naive population, which excluded terminally differentiated effector memory CD45RA+ cells. Per the original data handling: Quality scores were absent from the junction-only immunoSEQ sequences, so filtering differed. Sequenced by immunoSEQ multiplex PCR; TCRdb stores in-frame clones only, minus some. The V and J calls and clone size are taken from that table; D and trimming were inferred from the DNA. Here the sample spans about 600,000 clones, around 95% being singletons. The sequenced sample consisted of naive CD8+ T cells sorted from blood. V usage is TRBV11-2 and J usage is TRBJ2-1; TRBD1 matches at 7 bases. The TCR comes from a young woman in good health. Here the CDR3 reads CASSLSPGGNEQFF. CDR3 sequence (DNA): TGTGCCAGCAGCTTAAGCCCAGGGGGCAATGAGCAGTTCTTC. The complete variable domain, with remaining parts taken from reference TRBV11-2 and TRBJ2-1, reads EAGVAQSPRYKIIEKRQSVAFWCNPISGHATLYWYQQILGQGPKLLIQFQNNGVVDDSQLPKDRFSAERLKGVDSTLKIQPAKLEDSAVYLCASSLSPGGNEQFFGPGTRLTVL.